The 18 T cell receptor beta chains presented below share a single source sample, sequenced in a study of beta chain features in type 1 diabetes. The isolated RNA, all of it, was reverse transcribed, so expressed TCRB transcripts were what got sequenced. This table comes from immunoSEQ multiplex PCR, and its TCRdb copy is limited to in-frame clones, with some not included. The sample consists of tens of thousands of clones, roughly a third of them appearing once. Sequencing was done on a sample of stem cell memory CD4+ T cells from blood. The receptor source for this set is a woman between 18 and 30 years old in good health.

The chain joins TRBV6-5 to TRBJ1-4, with 7 bases aligning to TRBD1. The CDR3 contains 14 residues. V was pared by 6 bases and J by 6 bases, with 7 bases of the junction left unmatched. Germline V CDR1 and CDR2: MNHEY, SVGAGI. The CDR3 region is CASRPTGSYEKLFF. The DNA for the CDR3 is TGTGCCAGCAGACCGACAGGGTCATATGAAAAACTGTTTTTT.

This clone has a handful of counts. V and J are TRBV2 and TRBJ1-4, with 8 bases matching TRBD1. Per the germline V gene, CDR1 is SNHLY and CDR2 is FYNNEI. V lost 6 bases and J lost 8; bases outside the gene matches: 8. This CDR3 is built from 14 residues. The CDR3 bases are TGTGCCAGCAGCGCAGGGGGCCTAGGGGAAAAACTGTTTTTT. Translating gives CASSAGGLGEKLFF.

The chain recombines TRBV19 with TRBJ2-6; TRBD1 matches 9 bases. This CDR3 is built from 19 residues. Germline V gene sequence: CDR1 LNHDA, CDR2 SQIVND (reference sequence). Losses at the gene ends were 1 base for V and 0 bases for J; bases not matched to a gene: 7. DNA for the CDR3: TGTGCCAGTAGTATAGGGACAGGGGCGGGATCCTCTGGGGCCAACGTCCTGACTTTC. This sequence encodes CASSIGTGAGSSGANVLTF.

The table lists this clone with a few counts. This chain joins TRBV5-1 and TRBJ1-2; 9 bases match TRBD1. The germline CDR1 and CDR2 sequences are SGHRS and YFSETQ. After removal of 3 bases from V and 9 bases from J, the junction contained 9 bases not matched to a gene. The CDR3 runs to 14 residues. CDR3 sequence reads: CASSSGTGRSSYTF. Written as DNA, the CDR3 is TGCGCCAGCAGCTCCGGGACAGGGAGATCGAGCTACACCTTC.

The chain carries TRBV7-9 and TRBJ1-1, with TRBD1 identical over 7 bases. CDR3 length equals 13 residues. Trimming cost V 1 base and J 8 bases; bases outside gene matches: 4. The germline V gene has CDR1 SEHNR and CDR2 FQNEAQ (reference sequence). As DNA, the CDR3 is TGTGCCAGCAGCTTAGGACGGGACAGCGAAGCTTTCTTT. Translated: CASSLGRDSEAFF.

The J gene is TRBJ2-7, the V gene TRBV19; 8 nucleotides line up with TRBD1. The trim removed 2 bases at V and 1 base at J, leaving 16 bases unmatched. The CDR3 contains 19 residues. Germline CDR1 is LNHDA and CDR2 is SQIVND (reference sequence). The CDR3 coding sequence is TGTGCCAGTAGTATATACGGCGGGACAGGTTTGGTCGGGTCCTACGAGCAGTACTTC. Protein: CASSIYGGTGLVGSYEQYF.

This clone has only a few counts. J is TRBJ2-7 and V is TRBV13, with D perhaps TRBD2 (6 bases). In germline, CDR1 is PRHDT, CDR2 FYEKMQ (reference sequence). V was pared by 5 bases and J by 3 bases, with 14 bases between. This CDR3 comprises 14 residues. CDR3 sequence: CASSVGTPRYEQYF. The CDR3 region has the DNA TGTGCCAGCAGCGTCGGGACTCCTCGCTACGAGCAGTACTTC.

The chain links TRBV10-3 to TRBJ2-3; D unclear. Germline CDR1 reads ENHRY; CDR2 reads SYGVKD. V gave up 0 bases and J gave up 5 bases, with 21 bases separating them. There are 18 residues in the CDR3. In DNA form, the CDR3 reads TGTGCCATCAGTGAGTCGATAGGAGCGCGAAGGCGCGGAGATACGCAGTATTTT. It is translated as CAISESIGARRRGDTQYF.

This clone has just a few counts. V is TRBV7-2 and J is TRBJ1-2; D is uncertain. CDR1 SGHTA and CDR2 FQGNSA come from the germline V gene. Trimming left V 5 bases short and J 6 bases short, with 10 bases between. The CDR3 loop spans 12 amino acids. The CDR3 region has the DNA TGTGCCAGCAGCCGCGATTCTCATGGCTACACCTTC. Encoded protein: CASSRDSHGYTF.

This clone was recorded a few times. The genes are TRBV5-1 and TRBJ2-3; D might be TRBD1 (5 bases). CDR3 size: 15 residues. V shed 0 bases and J shed 7 bases, with 15 bases lying between them. Germline V gives CDR1 SGHRS, CDR2 YFSETQ. The CDR3 DNA is TGCGCCAGCAGCTTGGACCCTAAAGGGGTGTATACGCAGTATTTT. It specifies CASSLDPKGVYTQYF.

V gene TRBV9 combines with J gene TRBJ2-2; 9 positions agree with TRBD2. Unmatched junction bases numbered 4, after V lost 0 bases and J lost 4 bases. This CDR3 has 16 residues. CDR1 is SGDLS and CDR2 is YYNGEE in the germline V gene. CDR3 nucleotides: TGTGCCAGCAGCGTAGACCCAGCGGGGGGCACCGGGGAGCTGTTTTTT. This encodes CASSVDPAGGTGELFF.

The rearrangement links TRBV11-2 to TRBJ2-3; TRBD2 agrees at 9 bases. Germline V gives CDR1 SGHAT, CDR2 FQNNGV. Losses at the gene ends were 4 bases for V and 5 bases for J; bases not matched to a gene: 10. CDR3 length equals 16 residues. The CDR3, as DNA: TGTGCCAGCAGCTCCGGGACTAGCCTGGGAATAGATACGCAGTATTTT. Protein sequence: CASSSGTSLGIDTQYF. Complete variable domain (other parts from reference TRBV11-2 and TRBJ2-3): EAGVAQSPRYKIIEKRQSVAFWCNPISGHATLYWYQQILGQGPKLLIQFQNNGVVDDSQLPKDRFSAERLKGVDSTLKIQPAKLEDSAVYLCASSSGTSLGIDTQYFGPGTRLTVL.

This clone has only a few counts. This chain links TRBV13 with TRBJ1-2; D is uncertain. V was shortened by 3 bases and J by 4 bases, with 9 bases between the two germline ends. CDR3 length: 13 amino acids. The germline CDR1 and CDR2 sequences are PRHDT and FYEKMQ (reference sequence). This chain's CDR3 is CASSFGLTYGYTF. The CDR3 DNA is TGTGCCAGCAGCTTTGGGCTAACCTATGGCTACACCTTC.

This chain links TRBV4-1 with TRBJ2-5, with D maybe TRBD1 (6 bases). Trimming took 4 bases from V and 2 from J, leaving 11 bases between them. The CDR3 extends over 14 amino acids. From germline, CDR1 is MGHRA and CDR2 YSYEKL. For the CDR3, the DNA is TGCGCCAGCAGCCTTACAGGGCTACAAGAGACCCAGTACTTC. It yields the protein CASSLTGLQETQYF.

This clone appeared a few times. V usage is TRBV6-1 and J usage is TRBJ1-1, with TRBD1 identical over 8 bases. CDR3 length: 13 residues. In germline, CDR1 is MNHNS, CDR2 SASEGT. V shed 1 base, J shed 12 bases, and the junction held 7 bases outside the gene matches. CDR3 amino acids: CASSEVQGAMSFF. In DNA form, the CDR3 reads TGTGCCAGCAGTGAAGTTCAGGGGGCAATGTCTTTCTTT.

Ten or more counts support this clone. CDR3 nucleotides: TGTGCCAGCCAGGGACAGCCCTACGAGCAGTACTTC. It yields the protein CASQGQPYEQYF. The chain couples TRBV7-9 to TRBJ2-7; TRBD1 matches at 7 bases. This CDR3 has 12 amino acids. With V trimmed by 8 bases and J by 2 bases, 3 bases remained unmatched. Per the germline V gene, CDR1 is SEHNR and CDR2 is FQNEAQ (reference sequence).

CDR3 residues: CAWSVRRGWQETQYF. The CDR3 nucleotides read TGTGCCTGGAGTGTAAGGCGGGGTTGGCAAGAGACCCAGTACTTC. This rearrangement joins TRBV30 to TRBJ2-5; D perhaps matches TRBD2 (6 bases). The germline CDR1 and CDR2 sequences are GTSNPN and SVGIG (reference sequence). V was trimmed by 0 bases and J by 2 bases, leaving 13 bases between them. This CDR3 has 15 amino acids.

This rearrangement joins TRBV30 to TRBJ1-2; 7 bases fit TRBD1. Trimming cost V 3 bases and J 9 bases; bases outside gene matches: 4. Germline CDR1 reads GTSNPN; CDR2 reads SVGIG (reference sequence). The length of the CDR3 is 11 residues. DNA of the CDR3: TGTGCCTGGAGAGCAGGGGGGAGCTACACCTTC. It yields the protein CAWRAGGSYTF.